This T cell receptor (beta chain) was captured in a study of identical twins. Study-wide results and caveats: Models underpredicted monozygotic twin sharing of out-of-frame TCR alpha. Twin pairs had excess sharing that was weaker in beta out-of-frame sequences.

TCRdb analysed the 5' RACE reads with MiXCR anew, one entry per CDR3 protein. The data contain approximately 600,000 distinct CDR3 sequences, just over 7% of them seen just once; the ten biggest clones take up 1.5% to 2%. This clonotype was seen many times. Its antigen remains unidentified. A further study also used this sample, focusing on yellow fever vaccine responses in identical twins.

The clonotype was recovered from a woman under 30 in good health. The specimen was PBMCs.

The CDR3 DNA sequence: TGTGCCAGCAGTTTAAGCGAGACAAATTACGAGCAGTACTTC. This gives the protein CASSLSETNYEQYF. The chain recombines TRBV12-3 or TRBV12-4 with TRBJ2-7, with D unresolved. Trimming pared 2 bases from V and 4 bases from J, leaving 12 bases between. There are 14 residues in the CDR3.